The subject of this entry is one T cell receptor beta chain. This sample was included in a study of CD8 T cells in Susac syndrome. Germline values: CDR1 LGHNA, CDR2 YNFKEQ. This CDR3 spans 18 amino acids. Trimming took 1 base from V and 3 from J, leaving 20 bases between them. RNA totalling roughly 0.5 to 1 ug underwent reverse transcription with random hexamers. Via MiXCR, TCRdb re-called the immunoSEQ multiplex PCR reads, giving one row per CDR3 protein. This sample has about 120,000 distinct CDR3 sequences, with 94% found just once. This sequence originates from a human donor in good health. The specimen was CD4+ T cells from PBMCs. The chain recombines TRBV4-2 with TRBJ2-3; D is ambiguous. CDR3 protein: CASSQARLDSLPTDTQYF. DNA for the CDR3: TGTGCCAGCAGCCAAGCCCGACTCGATTCCCTCCCGACAGATACGCAGTATTTT.